The 16 T cell receptor beta chains reported below all come from one sample, sequenced in a study of T cells in Graves' hyperthyroidism and ophthalmopathy. TCR beta CDR3 sequences were amplified from RNA transcripts. HTBI primers were used for first-round RT-PCR of the TCR CDR3. TCRdb passed the multiplex PCR reads through MiXCR, listing each CDR3 protein once. The sample gives about 210,000 distinct CDR3 sequences, 17% of which show up once; 50% is in the top ten. Sequenced: blood. The receptors originated from a man between 45 and 60 years old with Graves' hyperthyroidism.

This clonotype was seen repeatedly, ten times or more. V is TRBV7-2 and J is TRBJ2-5, with D perhaps matching TRBD1 or TRBD2 (5 bases each). V gave up 1 base and J gave up 6 bases, with 9 bases separating them. CDR1 SGHTA and CDR2 FQGNSA come from the germline V gene. The CDR3 runs 13 residues. The chain's CDR3 is CASSLDGAQTQYF. In DNA, the CDR3 is TGTGCCAGCAGCTTAGACGGGGCGCAGACCCAGTACTTC.

In this sample, this clonotype turned up many times. The V and J genes are TRBV10-3 and TRBJ2-5; D is perhaps TRBD1 (6 bases). The length of the CDR3 is 16 residues. Germline assignment: CDR1 ENHRY and CDR2 SYGVKD. V lost 0 bases, J lost 1 base, and 12 bases lay in between. In DNA form, the CDR3 reads TGTGCCATCAGTGAGTCGTCCGGGACACTCCAAGAGACCCAGTACTTC. Protein product: CAISESSGTLQETQYF.

The chain links TRBV10-3 to TRBJ2-1; D possibly uses TRBD1 or TRBD2 (5 bases each). The V end was cut by 0 bases, the J end by 7 bases, with 16 bases between. This CDR3 spans 16 amino acids. Germline-derived CDR1 and CDR2 are ENHRY and SYGVKD. CDR3 DNA: TGTGCCATCAGTGAGTCTATTATCGGGGCTCTAAATGAGCAGTTCTTC. Translation: CAISESIIGALNEQFF.

The sample holds many counts of this clonotype. The chain uses TRBV7-2 and TRBJ2-7; 8 bases line up with TRBD2. The germline V gene encodes CDR1 SGHTA and CDR2 FQGNSA. This CDR3 has 13 amino acids. J lost 7 bases, V lost 3 bases, and 5 bases had no gene match. CDR3 residues: CASSFSPGGEQYF. The CDR3 DNA is TGTGCCAGCAGCTTTTCCCCGGGGGGGGAGCAGTACTTC.

This clonotype was seen at least ten times. The CDR3 nucleotides are TGCAGTTTCGGCGGACAGGGCCCCAGTGGCTACACCTTC. It codes for CSFGGQGPSGYTF. The chain links TRBV20-1 to TRBJ1-2, with TRBD1 matching 8 bases. V trimming: 8 bases; J trimming: 7 bases; junction bases outside the gene matches: 12. The V gene's germline CDR1 is DFQATT and CDR2 SNEGSKA (reference sequence). This CDR3 has 13 amino acids.

V and J are TRBV19 and TRBJ1-1; D is undetermined. V was trimmed by 4 bases and J by 1 base, leaving 10 bases between them. This CDR3 spans 14 amino acids. Per germline, CDR1 LNHDA and CDR2 SQIVND (reference sequence). CDR3 region: CASSTVRGNTEAFF. The CDR3 DNA sequence: TGTGCCAGTAGTACCGTTCGGGGGAACACTGAAGCTTTCTTT. The full variable domain, with the rest looked up from reference TRBV19 and TRBJ1-1, is DGGITQSPKYLFRKEGQNVTLSCEQNLNHDAMYWYRQDPGQGLRLIYYSQIVNDFQKGDIAEGYSVSREKKESFPLTVTSAQKNPTAFYLCASSTVRGNTEAFFGQGTRLTVV.

This clonotype was detected ten times or more. The chain links TRBV5-1 to TRBJ2-7, with a possible D match to TRBD1 (6 bases). This CDR3 is built from 14 residues. Germline lookup yields CDR1 SGHRS and CDR2 YFSETQ. The V end was cut by 3 bases, the J end by 3 bases, with 13 bases between. CDR3 bases: TGCGCCAGCAGCTCGTACGGCAGGGGCTACGAGCAGTACTTC. Amino acid sequence: CASSSYGRGYEQYF.

V usage is TRBV18 and J usage is TRBJ2-4; TRBD1 or TRBD2 may be the D gene (5 bases each). This CDR3 comprises 13 residues. Trimming stripped 6 bases from V and 6 bases from J, with 12 bases between. Germline values: CDR1 KGHSH, CDR2 LQKENI. Here the CDR3 reads CASSPQGVNIQYF. The CDR3 DNA follows: TGTGCCAGCTCTCCCCAGGGAGTAAACATTCAGTACTTC.

This clonotype has just a few counts. The chain carries TRBV18 and TRBJ2-5; 8 bases are shared with TRBD1. V trimming: 3 bases; J trimming: 3 bases; junction bases outside the gene matches: 6. This CDR3 contains 15 residues. In germline, CDR1 is KGHSH, CDR2 LQKENI. CDR3 nucleotides: TGTGCCAGCTCACCCCCCTGGACAGGGAAAGAGACCCAGTACTTC. Protein product: CASSPPWTGKETQYF.

This clonotype occurred many times. The V and J genes are TRBV15 and TRBJ2-7; D uncertain. Trimming left V 5 bases short and J 6 bases short, with 11 bases between. CDR1 and CDR2 (germline): LNHNV, YYDKDF (reference sequence). The CDR3 runs 12 residues. The CDR3 loop reads CATSDLRGEQYF. The CDR3 DNA reads TGTGCCACCAGCGACCTCCGCGGCGAGCAGTACTTC.

This clonotype occurred many times. The CDR3 loop is CASSPSRSGKNIQYF. Written as DNA, the CDR3 is TGTGCCAGCTCACCATCTCGTAGCGGGAAAAACATTCAGTACTTC. V is TRBV18 and J is TRBJ2-4, with 7 bases matching TRBD2. Germline values: CDR1 KGHSH, CDR2 LQKENI. The V segment lost 2 bases and the J segment 4 bases; nucleotides outside the gene matches: 5. The CDR3 has 15 amino acids.

This clonotype was recorded at least ten times. The V gene is TRBV18, the J gene TRBJ2-3; no clear D. In germline, CDR1 is KGHSH, CDR2 LQKENI. V lost 5 bases, J lost 5 bases, and 11 bases lay in between. The CDR3 covers 13 residues. The CDR3 loop is CASSITRGDTQYF. CDR3 bases: TGTGCCAGCTCAATTACCCGTGGAGATACGCAGTATTTT.

This clonotype occurred a few times. The chain links TRBV14 to TRBJ1-1, with D perhaps TRBD1 (5 bases). Trimming stripped 4 bases from V and 7 bases from J, with 13 bases between. Germline CDR1 reads SGHDN; CDR2 reads FVKESK. The CDR3 runs 13 residues. The CDR3 DNA reads as TGTGCCAGCAGCCGACAGTTATCAGATGAAGCTTTCTTT. Translation gives CASSRQLSDEAFF.

At least ten counts were recorded for this clonotype. This chain connects TRBV12-3 or TRBV12-4 to TRBJ1-4; 8 nucleotides agree with TRBD1. The CDR3 is 15 amino acids. V gave up 1 base and J gave up 7 bases; unmatched junction bases: 5. The CDR3 nucleotides read TGTGCCAGCAGTTTAGGGACAGGGCGGGGTGAAAAACTGTTTTTT. Translating it yields CASSLGTGRGEKLFF.

The chain recombines TRBV4-2 with TRBJ2-2; perhaps TRBD1 as D (6 bases). Germline loops: CDR1 LGHNA, CDR2 YNFKEQ. CDR3 size: 16 residues. Trimming shortened V by 0 bases and J by 4 bases, and 12 bases separated the two germline ends. The CDR3 region has the DNA TGTGCCAGCAGCCAAGATCCAGGGGCGCCCACCGGGGAGCTGTTTTTT. Its protein is CASSQDPGAPTGELFF.

The V call is TRBV18, the J call TRBJ2-7; 7 bases are a match to TRBD1. This CDR3 comprises 16 residues. The V segment lost 3 bases and the J segment 2 bases; nucleotides outside the gene matches: 10. Germline V gene data show CDR1 as KGHSH and CDR2 as LQKENI. CDR3: CASSPLPSGQPYEQYF. CDR3 sequence (DNA): TGTGCCAGCTCACCTCTTCCCTCGGGACAGCCCTACGAGCAGTACTTC.